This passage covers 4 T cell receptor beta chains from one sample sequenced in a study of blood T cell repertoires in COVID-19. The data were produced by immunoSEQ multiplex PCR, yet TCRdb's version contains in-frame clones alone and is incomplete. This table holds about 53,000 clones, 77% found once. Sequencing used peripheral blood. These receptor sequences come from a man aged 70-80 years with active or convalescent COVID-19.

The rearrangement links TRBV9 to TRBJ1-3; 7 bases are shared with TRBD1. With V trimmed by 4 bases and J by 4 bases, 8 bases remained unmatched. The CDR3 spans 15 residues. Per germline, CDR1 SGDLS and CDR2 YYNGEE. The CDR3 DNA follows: TGTGCCAGCAGCTTCCAGACAGGGACAGGAAACACCATATATTTT. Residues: CASSFQTGTGNTIYF.

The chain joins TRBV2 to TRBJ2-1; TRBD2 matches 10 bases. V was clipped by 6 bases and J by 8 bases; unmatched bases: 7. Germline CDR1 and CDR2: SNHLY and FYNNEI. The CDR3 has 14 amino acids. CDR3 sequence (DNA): TGTGCCAGCAGAACCGGGACTAGCGTAGATGAGCAGTTCTTC. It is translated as CASRTGTSVDEQFF.

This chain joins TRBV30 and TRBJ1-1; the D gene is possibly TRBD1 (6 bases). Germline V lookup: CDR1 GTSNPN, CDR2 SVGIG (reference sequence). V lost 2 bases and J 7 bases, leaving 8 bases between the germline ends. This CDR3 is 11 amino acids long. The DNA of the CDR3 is TGTGCCTGGAGTCCACAGGGTGAAGCTTTCTTT. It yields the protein CAWSPQGEAFF.

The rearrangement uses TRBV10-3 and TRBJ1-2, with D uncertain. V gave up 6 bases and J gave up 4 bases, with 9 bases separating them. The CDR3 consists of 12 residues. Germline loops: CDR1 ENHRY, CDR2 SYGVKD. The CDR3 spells CAIRTGTYGYTF. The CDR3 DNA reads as TGTGCCATCAGGACGGGAACCTATGGCTACACCTTC.